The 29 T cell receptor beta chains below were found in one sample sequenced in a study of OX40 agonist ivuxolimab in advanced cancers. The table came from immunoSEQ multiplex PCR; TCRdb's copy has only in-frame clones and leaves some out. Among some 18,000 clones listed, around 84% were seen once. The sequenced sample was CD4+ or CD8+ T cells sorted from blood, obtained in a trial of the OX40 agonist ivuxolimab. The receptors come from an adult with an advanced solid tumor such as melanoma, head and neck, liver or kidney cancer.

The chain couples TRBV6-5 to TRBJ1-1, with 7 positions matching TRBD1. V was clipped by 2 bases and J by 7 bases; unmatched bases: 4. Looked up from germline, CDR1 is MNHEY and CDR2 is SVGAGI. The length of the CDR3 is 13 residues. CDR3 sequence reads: CASSYGTAFEAFF. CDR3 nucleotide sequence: TGTGCCAGCAGTTACGGGACAGCATTTGAAGCTTTCTTT.

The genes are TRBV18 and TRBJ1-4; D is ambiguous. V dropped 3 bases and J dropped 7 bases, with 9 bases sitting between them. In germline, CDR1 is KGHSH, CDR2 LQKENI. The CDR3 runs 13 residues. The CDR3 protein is CASSPGPVEKLFF. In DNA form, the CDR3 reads TGTGCCAGCTCACCTGGGCCGGTTGAAAAACTGTTTTTT.

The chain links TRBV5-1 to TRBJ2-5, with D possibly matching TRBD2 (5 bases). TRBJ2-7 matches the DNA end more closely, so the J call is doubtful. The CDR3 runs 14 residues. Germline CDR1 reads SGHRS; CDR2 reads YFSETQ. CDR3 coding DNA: TGCGCCAGCAGCTTAGGACTGCAAAACTACGAGCAGTACTTC. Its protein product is CASSLGLQNYEQYF.

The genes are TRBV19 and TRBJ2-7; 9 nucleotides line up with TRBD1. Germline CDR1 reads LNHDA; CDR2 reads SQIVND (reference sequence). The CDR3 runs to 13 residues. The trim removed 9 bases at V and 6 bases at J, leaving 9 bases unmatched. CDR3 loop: CASPDRGGGEQYF. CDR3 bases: TGTGCCAGCCCGGACAGGGGAGGTGGCGAGCAGTACTTC.

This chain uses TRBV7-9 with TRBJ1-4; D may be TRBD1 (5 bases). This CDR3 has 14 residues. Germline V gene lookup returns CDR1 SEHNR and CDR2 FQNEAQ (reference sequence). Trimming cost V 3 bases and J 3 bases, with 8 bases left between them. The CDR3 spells CASSFEGSNEKLFF. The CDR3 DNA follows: TGTGCCAGCAGCTTTGAGGGGTCTAATGAAAAACTGTTTTTT.

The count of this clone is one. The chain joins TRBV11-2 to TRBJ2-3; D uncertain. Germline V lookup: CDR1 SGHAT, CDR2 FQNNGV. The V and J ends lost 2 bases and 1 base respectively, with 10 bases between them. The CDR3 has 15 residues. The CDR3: CASSLKLQGTDTQYF. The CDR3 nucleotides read TGTGCCAGCAGCTTAAAGCTTCAGGGCACAGATACGCAGTATTTT.

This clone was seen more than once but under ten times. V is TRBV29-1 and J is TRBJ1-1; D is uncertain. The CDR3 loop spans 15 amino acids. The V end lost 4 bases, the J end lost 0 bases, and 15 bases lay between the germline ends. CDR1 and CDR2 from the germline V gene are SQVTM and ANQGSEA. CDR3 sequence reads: CSVVDFSPLNTEAFF. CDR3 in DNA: TGCAGCGTTGTTGACTTCTCCCCCTTGAACACTGAAGCTTTCTTT.

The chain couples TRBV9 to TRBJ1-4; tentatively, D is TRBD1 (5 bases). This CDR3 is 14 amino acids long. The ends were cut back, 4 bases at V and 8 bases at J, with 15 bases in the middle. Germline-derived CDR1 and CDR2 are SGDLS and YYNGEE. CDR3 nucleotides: TGTGCCAGCAGCCGAAGCAGTCGGGACGAAAAACTGTTTTTT. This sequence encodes CASSRSSRDEKLFF.

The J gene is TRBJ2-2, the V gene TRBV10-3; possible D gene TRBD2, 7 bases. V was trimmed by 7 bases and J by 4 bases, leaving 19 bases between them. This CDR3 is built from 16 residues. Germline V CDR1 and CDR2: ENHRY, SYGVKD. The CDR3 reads CAINPGGLQGTGELFF. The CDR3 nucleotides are TGTGCCATCAATCCGGGGGGCCTCCAGGGCACCGGGGAGCTGTTTTTT.

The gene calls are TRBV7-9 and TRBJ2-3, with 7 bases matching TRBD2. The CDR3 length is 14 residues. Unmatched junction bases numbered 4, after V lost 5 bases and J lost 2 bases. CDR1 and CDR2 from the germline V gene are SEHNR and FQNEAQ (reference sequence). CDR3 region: CASSRDYSTDTQYF. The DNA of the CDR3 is TGTGCCAGCAGCCGGGACTACTCCACAGATACGCAGTATTTT.

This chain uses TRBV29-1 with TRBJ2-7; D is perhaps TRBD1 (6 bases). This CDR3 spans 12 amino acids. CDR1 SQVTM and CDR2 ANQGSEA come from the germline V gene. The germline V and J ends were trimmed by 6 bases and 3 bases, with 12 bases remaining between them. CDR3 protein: CSVTGFFYEQYF. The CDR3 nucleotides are TGCAGCGTGACAGGTTTTTTCTACGAGCAGTACTTC.

The DNA for the CDR3 is TGCAGTCTAAGGGAGAATGAGCAGTTCTTC. Translating it yields CSLRENEQFF. The V and J genes are TRBV20-1 and TRBJ2-1; TRBD2 is a possible D gene (5 bases). V lost 8 bases and J 7 bases, leaving 9 bases between the germline ends. The germline V gene encodes CDR1 DFQATT and CDR2 SNEGSKA (reference sequence). This CDR3 has 10 residues.

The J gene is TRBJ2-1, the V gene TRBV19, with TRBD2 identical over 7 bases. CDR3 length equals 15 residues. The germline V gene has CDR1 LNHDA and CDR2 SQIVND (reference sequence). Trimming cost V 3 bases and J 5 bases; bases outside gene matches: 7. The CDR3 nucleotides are TGTGCCAGTAGTATCCCGACTAGCCATCACAATGAGCAGTTCTTC. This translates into CASSIPTSHHNEQFF.

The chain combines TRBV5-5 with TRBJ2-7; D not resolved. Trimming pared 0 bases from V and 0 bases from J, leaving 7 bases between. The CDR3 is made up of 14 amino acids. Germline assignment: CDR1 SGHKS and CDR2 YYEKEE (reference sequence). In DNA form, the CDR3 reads TGTGCCAGCAGCTTGGGAGTAGACTCCTACGAGCAGTACTTC. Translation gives CASSLGVDSYEQYF.

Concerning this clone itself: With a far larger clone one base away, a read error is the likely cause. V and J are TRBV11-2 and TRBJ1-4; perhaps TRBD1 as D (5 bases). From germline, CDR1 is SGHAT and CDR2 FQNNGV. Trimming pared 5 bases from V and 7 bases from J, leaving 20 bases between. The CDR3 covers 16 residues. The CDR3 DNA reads TGTGCCAGCAGCCAAGATCTTCCGGGGGTTTTTGAAAAACTGTTTTTT. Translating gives CASSQDLPGVFEKLFF. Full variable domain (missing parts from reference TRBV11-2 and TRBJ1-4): EAGVAQSPRYKIIEKRQSVAFWCNPISGHATLYWYQQILGQGPKLLIQFQNNGVVDDSQLPKDRFSAERLKGVDSTLKIQPAKLEDSAVYLCASSQDLPGVFEKLFFGSGTQLSVL.

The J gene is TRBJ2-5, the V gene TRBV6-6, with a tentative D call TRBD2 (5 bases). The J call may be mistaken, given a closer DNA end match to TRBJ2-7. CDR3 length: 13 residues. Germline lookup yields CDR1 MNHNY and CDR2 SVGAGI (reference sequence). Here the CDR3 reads CASSSGIAYEQYF. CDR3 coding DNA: TGTGCCAGCAGTTCGGGGATAGCCTACGAGCAGTACTTC.

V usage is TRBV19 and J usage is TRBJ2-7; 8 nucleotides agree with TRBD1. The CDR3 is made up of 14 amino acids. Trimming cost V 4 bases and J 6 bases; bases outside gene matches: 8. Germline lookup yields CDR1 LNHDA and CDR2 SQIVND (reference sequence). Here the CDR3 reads CASSNGQGAAEQYF. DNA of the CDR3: TGTGCCAGTAGTAATGGCCAGGGGGCCGCCGAGCAGTACTTC.

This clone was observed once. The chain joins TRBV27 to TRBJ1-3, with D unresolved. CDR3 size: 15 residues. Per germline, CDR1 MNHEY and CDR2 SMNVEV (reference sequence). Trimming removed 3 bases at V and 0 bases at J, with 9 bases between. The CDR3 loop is CASSLRLDSGNTIYF. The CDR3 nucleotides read TGTGCCAGCAGTTTGCGGCTAGACTCTGGAAACACCATATATTTT.

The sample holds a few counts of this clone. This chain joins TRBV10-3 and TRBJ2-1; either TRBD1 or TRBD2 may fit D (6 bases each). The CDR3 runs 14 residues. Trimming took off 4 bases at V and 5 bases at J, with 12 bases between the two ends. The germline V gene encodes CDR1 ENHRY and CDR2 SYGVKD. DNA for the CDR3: TGTGCCATCAGTGGGGGGGCTAGCGACAATGAGCAGTTCTTC. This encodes CAISGGASDNEQFF.

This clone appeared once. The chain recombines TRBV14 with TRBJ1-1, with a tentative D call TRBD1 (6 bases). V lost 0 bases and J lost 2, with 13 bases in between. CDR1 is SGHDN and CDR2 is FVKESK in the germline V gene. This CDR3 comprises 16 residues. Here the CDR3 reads CASSQDRGQTNTEAFF. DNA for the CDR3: TGTGCCAGCAGCCAAGATCGAGGACAGACCAACACTGAAGCTTTCTTT.

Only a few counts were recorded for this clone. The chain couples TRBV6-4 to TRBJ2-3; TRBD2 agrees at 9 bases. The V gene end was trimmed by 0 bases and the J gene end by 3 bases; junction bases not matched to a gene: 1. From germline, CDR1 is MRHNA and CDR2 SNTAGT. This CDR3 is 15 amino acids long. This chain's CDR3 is CASSDSSGGTDTQYF. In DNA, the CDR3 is TGTGCCAGCAGTGACTCTAGCGGGGGAACAGATACGCAGTATTTT.

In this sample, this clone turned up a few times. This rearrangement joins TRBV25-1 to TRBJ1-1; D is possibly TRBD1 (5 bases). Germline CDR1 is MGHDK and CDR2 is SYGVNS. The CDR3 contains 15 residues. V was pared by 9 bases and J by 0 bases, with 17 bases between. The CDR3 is CASMETTGLNTEAFF. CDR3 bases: TGTGCCAGTATGGAGACCACAGGTCTGAACACTGAAGCTTTCTTT.

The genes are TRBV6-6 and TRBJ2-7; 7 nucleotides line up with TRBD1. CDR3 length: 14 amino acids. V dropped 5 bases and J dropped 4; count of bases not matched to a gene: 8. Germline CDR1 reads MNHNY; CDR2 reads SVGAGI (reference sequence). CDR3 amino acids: CASSTDRDLYEQYF. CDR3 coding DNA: TGTGCCAGCAGTACTGACAGGGACCTTTACGAGCAGTACTTC.

As DNA, the CDR3 is TGTGCCAGCAGCGTTTTACTGGGACAGGGGGCTAGTAGCAATCAGCCCCAGCATTTT. It is translated as CASSVLLGQGASSNQPQHF. The chain carries TRBV9 and TRBJ1-5, with 12 bases matching TRBD1. Germline trimming cut 2 bases from V and 0 bases from J; bases unmatched to any gene: 9. In germline, CDR1 is SGDLS, CDR2 YYNGEE. CDR3 length: 19 residues.

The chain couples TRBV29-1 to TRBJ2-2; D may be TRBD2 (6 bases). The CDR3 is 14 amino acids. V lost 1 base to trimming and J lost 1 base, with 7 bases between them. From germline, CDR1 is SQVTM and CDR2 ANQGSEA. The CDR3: CSVEVSGNTGELFF. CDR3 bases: TGCAGCGTTGAAGTTAGCGGGAACACCGGGGAGCTGTTTTTT.

The CDR3 region has the DNA TGTGCCACCAGCAGAGATACACAGGGCTATGGCTACACCTTC. This codes for CATSRDTQGYGYTF. The chain has TRBV15 and TRBJ1-2; a weak D match, TRBD1 (6 bases). Per germline, CDR1 LNHNV and CDR2 YYDKDF (reference sequence). This CDR3 has 14 residues. Trimming stripped 0 bases from V and 4 bases from J, with 9 bases between.

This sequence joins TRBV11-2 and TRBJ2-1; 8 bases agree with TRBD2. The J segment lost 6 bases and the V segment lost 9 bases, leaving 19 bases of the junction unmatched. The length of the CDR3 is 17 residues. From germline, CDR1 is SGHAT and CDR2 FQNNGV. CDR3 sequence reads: CASWSGRAGRFSNEQFF. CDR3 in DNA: TGTGCCAGTTGGTCCGGGAGGGCCGGAAGGTTTAGCAATGAGCAGTTCTTC. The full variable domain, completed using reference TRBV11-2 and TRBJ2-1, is EAGVAQSPRYKIIEKRQSVAFWCNPISGHATLYWYQQILGQGPKLLIQFQNNGVVDDSQLPKDRFSAERLKGVDSTLKIQPAKLEDSAVYLCASWSGRAGRFSNEQFFGPGTRLTVL.

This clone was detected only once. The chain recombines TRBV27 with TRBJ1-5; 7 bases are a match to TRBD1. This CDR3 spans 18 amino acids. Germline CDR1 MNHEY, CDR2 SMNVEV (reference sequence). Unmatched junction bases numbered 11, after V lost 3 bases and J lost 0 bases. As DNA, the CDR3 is TGTGCCAGCAGTTTTCCCAGGGGGGGGAATAGTAGCAATCAGCCCCAGCATTTT. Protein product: CASSFPRGGNSSNQPQHF.

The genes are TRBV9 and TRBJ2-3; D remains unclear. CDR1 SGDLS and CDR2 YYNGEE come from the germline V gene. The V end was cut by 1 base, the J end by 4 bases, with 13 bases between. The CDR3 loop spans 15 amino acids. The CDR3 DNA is TGTGCCAGCAGCGTATTTTGGGGAAGCGCAGATACGCAGTATTTT. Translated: CASSVFWGSADTQYF.